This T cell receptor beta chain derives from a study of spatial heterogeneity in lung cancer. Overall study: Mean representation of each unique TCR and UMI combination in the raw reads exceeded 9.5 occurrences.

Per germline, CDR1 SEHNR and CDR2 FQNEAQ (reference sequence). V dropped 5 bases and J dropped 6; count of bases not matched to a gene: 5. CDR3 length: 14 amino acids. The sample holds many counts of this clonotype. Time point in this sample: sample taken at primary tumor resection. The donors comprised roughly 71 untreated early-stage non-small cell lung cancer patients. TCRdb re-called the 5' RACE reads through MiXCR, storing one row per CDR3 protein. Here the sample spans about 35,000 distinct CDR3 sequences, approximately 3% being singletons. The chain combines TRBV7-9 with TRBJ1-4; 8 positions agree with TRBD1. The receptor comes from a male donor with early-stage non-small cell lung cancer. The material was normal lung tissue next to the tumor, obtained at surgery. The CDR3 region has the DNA TGTGCCAGCAGCCTGGACAGGGTCGATGAAAAACTGTTTTTT. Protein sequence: CASSLDRVDEKLFF.